Sequencing of this TCR beta chain was carried out in a study of T cell clusters in autoimmune cytopenias. The germline gives CDR1 MNHEY, CDR2 SVGEGT. CDR3 length: 16 amino acids. TRB rearrangements were amplified by touch-down multiplex PCR with mixed TRB-A/B primers. TCRdb re-called the multiplex PCR reads and gives one entry per CDR3 protein, without DNA. The sample includes roughly 840 distinct CDR3 sequences. TRB amplification used roughly 250 ng of peripheral blood genomic DNA. The TCR originated in a human donor with an autoimmune cytopenia or autoimmune hepatitis (not recorded which). Sequenced sample: peripheral blood. This chain uses TRBV6-2 or TRBV6-3 with TRBJ1-1; lacking DNA, the TRBD1 call made by TCRdb goes unchecked. The CDR3: CASTPGQGLRRTEAFF.